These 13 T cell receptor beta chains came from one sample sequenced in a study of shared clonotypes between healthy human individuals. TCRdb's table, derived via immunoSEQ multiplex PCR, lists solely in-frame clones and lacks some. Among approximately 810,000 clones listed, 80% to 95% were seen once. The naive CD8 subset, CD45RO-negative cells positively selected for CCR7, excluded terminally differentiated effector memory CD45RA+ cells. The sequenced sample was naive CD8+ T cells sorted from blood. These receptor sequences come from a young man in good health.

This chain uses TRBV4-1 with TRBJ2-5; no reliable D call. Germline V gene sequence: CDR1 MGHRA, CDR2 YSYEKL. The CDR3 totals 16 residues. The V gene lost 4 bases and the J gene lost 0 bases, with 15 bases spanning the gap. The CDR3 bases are TGCGCCAGCAGCCGGGAACCGGGTCTGGACCAAGAGACCCAGTACTTC. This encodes CASSREPGLDQETQYF.

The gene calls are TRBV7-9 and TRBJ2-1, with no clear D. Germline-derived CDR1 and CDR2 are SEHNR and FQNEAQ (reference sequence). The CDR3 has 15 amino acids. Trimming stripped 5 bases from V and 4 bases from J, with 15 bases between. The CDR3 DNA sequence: TGTGCCAGCAGCCAGCCTCAACCTAAATACAATGAGCAGTTCTTC. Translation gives CASSQPQPKYNEQFF.

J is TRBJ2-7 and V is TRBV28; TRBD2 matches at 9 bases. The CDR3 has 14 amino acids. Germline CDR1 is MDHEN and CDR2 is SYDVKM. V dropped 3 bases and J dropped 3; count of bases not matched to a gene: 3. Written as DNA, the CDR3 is TGTGCCAGCAGTTTGACTAGCGGACACTACGAGCAGTACTTC. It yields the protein CASSLTSGHYEQYF.

CDR3 coding DNA: TGTGCCAGCAGCGGACGGGACTCCCCCAATGAGCAGTTCTTC. This codes for CASSGRDSPNEQFF. The genes are TRBV9 and TRBJ2-1; a weak D match, TRBD2 (6 bases). V was shortened by 3 bases and J by 6 bases, with 13 bases between the two germline ends. Germline lookup yields CDR1 SGDLS and CDR2 YYNGEE. CDR3 length equals 14 residues.

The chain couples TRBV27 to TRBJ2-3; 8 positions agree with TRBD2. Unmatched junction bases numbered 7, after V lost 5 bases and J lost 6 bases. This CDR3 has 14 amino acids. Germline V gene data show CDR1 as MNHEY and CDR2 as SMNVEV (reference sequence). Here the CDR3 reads CASSRLPGGDTQYF. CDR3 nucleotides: TGTGCCAGCAGTCGGCTACCGGGGGGGGATACGCAGTATTTT.

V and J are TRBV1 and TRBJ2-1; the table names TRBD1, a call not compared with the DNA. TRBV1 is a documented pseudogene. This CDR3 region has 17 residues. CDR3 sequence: CTSSPYRSAEGVNEQFF. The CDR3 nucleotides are TGCACCAGCAGCCCGTACCGATCGGCGGAAGGGGTCAATGAGCAGTTCTTC.

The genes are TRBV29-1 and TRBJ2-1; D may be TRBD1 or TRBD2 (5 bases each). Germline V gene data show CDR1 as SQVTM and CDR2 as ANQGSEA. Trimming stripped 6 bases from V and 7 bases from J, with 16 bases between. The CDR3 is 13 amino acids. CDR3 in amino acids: CSVLRGDGNEQFF. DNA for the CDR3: TGCAGCGTATTAAGAGGGGATGGGAATGAGCAGTTCTTC.

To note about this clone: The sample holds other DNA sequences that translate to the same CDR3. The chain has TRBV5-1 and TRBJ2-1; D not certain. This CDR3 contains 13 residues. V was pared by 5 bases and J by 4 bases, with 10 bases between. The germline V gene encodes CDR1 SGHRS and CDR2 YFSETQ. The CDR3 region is CASSSSGYNEQFF. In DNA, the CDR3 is TGCGCCAGCAGTTCTAGTGGATACAATGAGCAGTTCTTC.

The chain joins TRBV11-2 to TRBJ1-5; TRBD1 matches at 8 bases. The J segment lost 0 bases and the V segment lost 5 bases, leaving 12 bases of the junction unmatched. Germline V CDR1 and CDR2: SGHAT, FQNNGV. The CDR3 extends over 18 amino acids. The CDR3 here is CASSLTGGRFSSNQPQHF. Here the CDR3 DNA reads TGTGCCAGCAGCCTCACAGGGGGTAGATTTTCTAGCAATCAGCCCCAGCATTTT.

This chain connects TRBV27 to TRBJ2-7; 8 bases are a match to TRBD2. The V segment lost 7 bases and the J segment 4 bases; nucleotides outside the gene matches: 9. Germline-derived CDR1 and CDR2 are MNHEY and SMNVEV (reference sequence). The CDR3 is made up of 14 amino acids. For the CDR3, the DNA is TGTGCCAGCACACACGGGAGGGCCGCTTACGAGCAGTACTTC. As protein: CASTHGRAAYEQYF.

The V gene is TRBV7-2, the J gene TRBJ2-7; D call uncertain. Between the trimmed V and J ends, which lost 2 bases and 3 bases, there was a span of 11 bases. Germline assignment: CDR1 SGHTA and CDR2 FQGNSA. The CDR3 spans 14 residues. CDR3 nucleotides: TGTGCCAGCAGCTTATTTCTCGATTACTACGAGCAGTACTTC. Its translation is CASSLFLDYYEQYF.

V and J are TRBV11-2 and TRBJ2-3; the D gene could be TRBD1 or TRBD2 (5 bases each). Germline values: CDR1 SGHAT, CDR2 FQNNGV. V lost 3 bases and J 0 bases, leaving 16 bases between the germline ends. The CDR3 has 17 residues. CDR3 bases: TGTGCCAGCAGCTTCGGTCGGGGCCCGACTAGCACAGATACGCAGTATTTT. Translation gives CASSFGRGPTSTDTQYF.

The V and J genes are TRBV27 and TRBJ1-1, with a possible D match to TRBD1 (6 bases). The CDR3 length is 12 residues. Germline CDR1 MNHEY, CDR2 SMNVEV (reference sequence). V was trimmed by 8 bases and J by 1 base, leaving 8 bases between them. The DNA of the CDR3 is TGTGCCAGCCGAGGGGGGAACACTGAAGCTTTCTTT. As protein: CASRGGNTEAFF.